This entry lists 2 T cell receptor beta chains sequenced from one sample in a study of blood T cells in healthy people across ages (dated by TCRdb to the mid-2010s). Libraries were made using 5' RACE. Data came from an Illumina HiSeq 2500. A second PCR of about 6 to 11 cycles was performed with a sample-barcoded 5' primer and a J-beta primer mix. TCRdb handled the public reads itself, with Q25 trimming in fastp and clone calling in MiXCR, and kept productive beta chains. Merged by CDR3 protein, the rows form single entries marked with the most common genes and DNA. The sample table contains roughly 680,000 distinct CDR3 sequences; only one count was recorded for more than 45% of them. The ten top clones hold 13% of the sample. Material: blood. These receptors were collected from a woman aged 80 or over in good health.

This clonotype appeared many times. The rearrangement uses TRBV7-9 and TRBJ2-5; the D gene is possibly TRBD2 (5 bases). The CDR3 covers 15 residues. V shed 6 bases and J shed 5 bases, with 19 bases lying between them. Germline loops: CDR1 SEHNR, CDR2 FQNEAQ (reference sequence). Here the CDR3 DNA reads TGTGCCAGCAGTACGGGGTATTCCGTCTTGGAGACCCAGTACTTC. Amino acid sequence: CASSTGYSVLETQYF.

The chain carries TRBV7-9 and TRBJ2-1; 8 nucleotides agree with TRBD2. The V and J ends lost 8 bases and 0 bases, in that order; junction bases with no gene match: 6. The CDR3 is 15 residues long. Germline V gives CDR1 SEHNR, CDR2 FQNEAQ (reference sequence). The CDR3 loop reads CASVSGGSSYNEQFF. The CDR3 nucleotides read TGTGCCAGCGTCAGCGGGGGTAGCTCCTACAATGAGCAGTTCTTC.